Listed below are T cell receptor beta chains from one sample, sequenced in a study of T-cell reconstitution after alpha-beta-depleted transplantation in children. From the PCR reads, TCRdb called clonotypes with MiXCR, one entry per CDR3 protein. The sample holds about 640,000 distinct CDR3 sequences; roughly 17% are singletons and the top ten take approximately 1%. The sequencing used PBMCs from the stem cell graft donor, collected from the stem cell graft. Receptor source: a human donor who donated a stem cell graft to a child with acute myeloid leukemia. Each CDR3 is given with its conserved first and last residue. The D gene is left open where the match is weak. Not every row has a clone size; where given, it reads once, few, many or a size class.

CDR3 protein: CATSRDQLETQYF; CDR3 DNA: TGTGCCACCAGCAGAGATCAGCTAGAGACCCAGTACTTC; J gene: TRBJ2-5; V gene: TRBV15; D gene: NA; clone size: few
CDR3 protein: CASSAPGPLNEKLFF; CDR3 DNA: TGTGCCAGCAGTGCCCCGGGACCGTTAAATGAAAAACTGTTTTTT; J gene: TRBJ1-4; V gene: TRBV12-3/TRBV12-4; D gene: NA; clone size: NA
CDR3 protein: CASSSPGGPQHF; CDR3 DNA: TGTGCCAGCAGTTCCCCGGGCGGGCCCCAGCATTTT; J gene: TRBJ1-5; V gene: TRBV27; D gene: NA; clone size: NA
CDR3 protein: CSAYREEAFF; CDR3 DNA: TGCAGTGCTTACAGGGAGGAAGCTTTCTTT; J gene: TRBJ1-1; V gene: TRBV20-1; D gene: NA; clone size: many
CDR3 protein: CASSLYRVAYEQYF; CDR3 DNA: TGTGCCAGCAGCTTATACAGGGTTGCCTACGAGCAGTACTTC; J gene: TRBJ2-7; V gene: TRBV7-2; D gene: NA; clone size: NA
CDR3 protein: CASSPAAGEYRQFF; CDR3 DNA: TGTGCCAGCAGCCCCGCAGCGGGGGAGTACCGACAGTTCTTC; J gene: TRBJ2-1; V gene: TRBV5-6; D gene: TRBD2; clone size: few
CDR3 protein: CAISESEGARGYTF; CDR3 DNA: TGTGCCATCAGTGAGTCGGAGGGGGCGCGGGGCTACACCTTC; J gene: TRBJ1-2; V gene: TRBV10-3; D gene: TRBD1; clone size: many
CDR3 protein: CASSPPGRQISTDTQYF; CDR3 DNA: TGTGCCAGCAGCCCCCCAGGTCGGCAGATCAGCACAGATACGCAGTATTTT; J gene: TRBJ2-3; V gene: TRBV7-6; D gene: NA; clone size: many
CDR3 protein: CASSSQGVGTEAFF; CDR3 DNA: TGTGCCAGCAGTTCACAGGGGGTGGGCACTGAAGCTTTCTTT; J gene: TRBJ1-1; V gene: TRBV12-3/TRBV12-4; D gene: TRBD1; clone size: many
CDR3 protein: CASTQRGARTYNEQFF; CDR3 DNA: TGTGCCAGCACCCAGAGGGGGGCCCGCACCTACAATGAGCAGTTCTTC; J gene: TRBJ2-1; V gene: TRBV7-6; D gene: NA; clone size: few
CDR3 protein: CSVRHGGTDTQYF; CDR3 DNA: TGCAGCGTCCGACACGGAGGGACAGATACGCAGTATTTT; J gene: TRBJ2-3; V gene: TRBV29-1; D gene: NA; clone size: NA
CDR3 protein: CSAERDRSADTQYF; CDR3 DNA: TGCAGTGCCGAAAGAGACCGGTCGGCAGATACGCAGTATTTT; J gene: TRBJ2-3; V gene: TRBV20-1; D gene: NA; clone size: many
CDR3 protein: CSARDVGQGVGDTQYF; CDR3 DNA: TGCAGTGCTAGAGATGTTGGACAGGGGGTGGGAGATACGCAGTATTTT; J gene: TRBJ2-3; V gene: TRBV20-1; D gene: TRBD1; clone size: many
CDR3 protein: CSARLGTNYGYTF; CDR3 DNA: TGCAGTGCTAGACTGGGCACCAACTATGGCTACACCTTC; J gene: TRBJ1-2; V gene: TRBV20-1; D gene: NA; clone size: many
CDR3 protein: CASSLALGGSAGYTF; CDR3 DNA: TGTGCCAGCAGTTTAGCGCTGGGCGGGTCGGCCGGCTACACCTTC; J gene: TRBJ1-2; V gene: TRBV12-3/TRBV12-4; D gene: NA; clone size: NA
CDR3 protein: CASSLPLGATEAFF; CDR3 DNA: TGTGCCAGCAGCTTACCCCTAGGGGCCACTGAAGCTTTCTTT; J gene: TRBJ1-1; V gene: TRBV7-2; D gene: NA; clone size: few
CDR3 protein: CSARGVVAGGRQETQYF; CDR3 DNA: TGCAGTGCTAGAGGGGTCGTAGCGGGGGGAAGGCAAGAGACCCAGTACTTC; J gene: TRBJ2-5; V gene: TRBV20-1; D gene: TRBD2; clone size: many
CDR3 protein: CASRTGASGGELFF; CDR3 DNA: TGTGCCAGTCGTACGGGGGCCTCGGGCGGGGAGCTGTTTTTT; J gene: TRBJ2-2; V gene: TRBV9; D gene: NA; clone size: NA
CDR3 protein: CASRQAGNGYTF; CDR3 DNA: TGTGCCAGCAGGCAGGCGGGAAATGGCTACACCTTC; J gene: TRBJ1-2; V gene: TRBV9; D gene: NA; clone size: NA
CDR3 protein: CSASGSFVATSYEQYF; CDR3 DNA: TGCAGTGCTAGTGGGAGTTTTGTGGCTACGTCCTACGAGCAGTACTTC; J gene: TRBJ2-7; V gene: TRBV20-1; D gene: NA; clone size: many
CDR3 protein: CATSDLANYGYTF; CDR3 DNA: TGTGCCACCAGTGATTTGGCCAACTATGGCTACACCTTC; J gene: TRBJ1-2; V gene: TRBV24-1; D gene: NA; clone size: few
CDR3 protein: CSAPDSGLAETQYF; CDR3 DNA: TGCAGTGCCCCGGACTCTGGACTAGCCGAGACCCAGTACTTC; J gene: TRBJ2-5; V gene: TRBV20-1; D gene: TRBD2; clone size: many
CDR3 protein: CATSRDRALSYNEQFF; CDR3 DNA: TGTGCCACCAGCAGAGACCGGGCCTTATCCTACAATGAGCAGTTCTTC; J gene: TRBJ2-1; V gene: TRBV15; D gene: NA; clone size: many
CDR3 protein: CSARDTAKHGYTF; CDR3 DNA: TGCAGTGCTAGAGATACGGCAAAGCATGGCTACACCTTC; J gene: TRBJ1-2; V gene: TRBV20-1; D gene: NA; clone size: many
CDR3 protein: CATSPSGEVNYGYTF; CDR3 DNA: TGTGCCACCAGCCCCAGCGGTGAGGTTAACTATGGCTACACCTTC; J gene: TRBJ1-2; V gene: TRBV24-1; D gene: NA; clone size: NA
CDR3 protein: CASSDWVNGYTF; CDR3 DNA: TGTGCCAGCAGTGACTGGGTTAATGGCTACACCTTC; J gene: TRBJ1-2; V gene: TRBV25-1; D gene: NA; clone size: few
CDR3 protein: CVTPGHRYGYTF; CDR3 DNA: TGTGTCACTCCGGGACACCGCTATGGCTACACCTTC; J gene: TRBJ1-2; V gene: TRBV7-9; D gene: NA; clone size: few
CDR3 protein: CASSSPGFPANTEAFF; CDR3 DNA: TGTGCCAGCAGCTCTCCGGGTTTCCCGGCGAACACTGAAGCTTTCTTT; J gene: TRBJ1-1; V gene: TRBV7-1; D gene: NA; clone size: NA
CDR3 protein: CASSLNPGQADTEAFF; CDR3 DNA: TGCGCCAGCAGCTTGAATCCCGGGCAGGCGGACACTGAAGCTTTCTTT; J gene: TRBJ1-1; V gene: TRBV5-1; D gene: NA; clone size: many
CDR3 protein: CSVEIRQGVRVDGYTF; CDR3 DNA: TGCAGCGTTGAAATTAGACAGGGCGTAAGGGTTGATGGCTACACCTTC; J gene: TRBJ1-2; V gene: TRBV29-1; D gene: TRBD1; clone size: many
CDR3 protein: CATSDAELYGYTF; CDR3 DNA: TGTGCCACCAGTGATGCGGAGTTATATGGCTACACCTTC; J gene: TRBJ1-2; V gene: TRBV24-1; D gene: NA; clone size: many
CDR3 protein: CASSHALNPSDEQYF; CDR3 DNA: TGTGCCAGCAGCCACGCCCTTAACCCATCCGACGAGCAGTACTTC; J gene: TRBJ2-7; V gene: TRBV5-5; D gene: NA; clone size: many
CDR3 protein: CASSYGAGGPTSTDTQYF; CDR3 DNA: TGTGCCAGCAGTTACGGGGCGGGGGGCCCAACTAGCACAGATACGCAGTATTTT; J gene: TRBJ2-3; V gene: TRBV6-5; D gene: TRBD2; clone size: many
CDR3 protein: CASRASGGADEQFF; CDR3 DNA: TGTGCCAGCAGAGCTAGCGGGGGGGCCGATGAGCAGTTCTTC; J gene: TRBJ2-1; V gene: TRBV6-4; D gene: TRBD2; clone size: few
CDR3 protein: CSAEGPNRGKIEKLFF; CDR3 DNA: TGCAGTGCAGAAGGACCTAACAGGGGAAAGATTGAAAAACTGTTTTTT; J gene: TRBJ1-4; V gene: TRBV20-1; D gene: TRBD1; clone size: NA
CDR3 protein: CAISDRPSYGAFF; CDR3 DNA: TGTGCCATCTCGGACAGGCCTTCTTATGGAGCTTTCTTT; J gene: TRBJ1-1; V gene: TRBV10-3; D gene: TRBD1; clone size: few
CDR3 protein: CSAREVEGYNSPLHF; CDR3 DNA: TGCAGTGCTAGAGAGGTAGAGGGATATAATTCACCCCTCCACTTT; J gene: TRBJ1-6; V gene: TRBV20-1; D gene: NA; clone size: many
CDR3 protein: CSAEDDGTNYNEQFF; CDR3 DNA: TGCAGCGCCGAGGACGACGGGACAAACTACAATGAGCAGTTCTTC; J gene: TRBJ2-1; V gene: TRBV29-1; D gene: NA; clone size: many
CDR3 protein: CASRAWTGDEKLFF; CDR3 DNA: TGCGCCAGCCGAGCATGGACAGGGGATGAAAAACTGTTTTTT; J gene: TRBJ1-4; V gene: TRBV10-2; D gene: TRBD1; clone size: many
CDR3 protein: CASSLGPQGSNQPQHF; CDR3 DNA: TGTGCCAGCAGTTTAGGCCCACAGGGGAGCAATCAGCCCCAGCATTTT; J gene: TRBJ1-5; V gene: TRBV12-3/TRBV12-4; D gene: TRBD1; clone size: many
CDR3 protein: CASSVRGGSGDTQYF; CDR3 DNA: TGCGCCAGCAGTGTCAGAGGGGGATCCGGAGATACGCAGTATTTT; J gene: TRBJ2-3; V gene: TRBV10-2; D gene: NA; clone size: few
CDR3 protein: CASSYSNGLGETQYF; CDR3 DNA: TGTGCCAGCAGTTACTCGAACGGCCTGGGGGAGACCCAGTACTTC; J gene: TRBJ2-5; V gene: TRBV6-5; D gene: NA; clone size: many
CDR3 protein: CASSLANYGYTF; CDR3 DNA: TGTGCCAGCAGTTTGGCTAACTATGGCTACACCTTC; J gene: TRBJ1-2; V gene: TRBV28; D gene: NA; clone size: many
CDR3 protein: CATSRRVGNTEAFF; CDR3 DNA: TGTGCCACCAGCCGGAGGGTTGGGAACACTGAAGCTTTCTTT; J gene: TRBJ1-1; V gene: TRBV15; D gene: NA; clone size: few
CDR3 protein: CSASDMGQTYTGELFF; CDR3 DNA: TGCAGTGCTAGTGACATGGGACAGACCTATACCGGGGAGCTGTTTTTT; J gene: TRBJ2-2; V gene: TRBV20-1; D gene: TRBD1; clone size: many